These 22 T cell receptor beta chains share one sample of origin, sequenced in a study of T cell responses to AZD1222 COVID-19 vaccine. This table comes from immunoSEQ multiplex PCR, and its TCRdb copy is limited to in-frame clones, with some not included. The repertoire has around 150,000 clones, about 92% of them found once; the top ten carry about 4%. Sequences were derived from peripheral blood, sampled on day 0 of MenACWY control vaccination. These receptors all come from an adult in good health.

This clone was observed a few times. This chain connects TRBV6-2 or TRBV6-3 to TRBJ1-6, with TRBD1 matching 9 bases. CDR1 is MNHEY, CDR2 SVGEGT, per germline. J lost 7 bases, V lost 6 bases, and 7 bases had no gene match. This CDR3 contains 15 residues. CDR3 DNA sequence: TGTGCCAGCAGCACCCTGGGACAGGGAAATTCACCCCTCCACTTT. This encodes CASSTLGQGNSPLHF.

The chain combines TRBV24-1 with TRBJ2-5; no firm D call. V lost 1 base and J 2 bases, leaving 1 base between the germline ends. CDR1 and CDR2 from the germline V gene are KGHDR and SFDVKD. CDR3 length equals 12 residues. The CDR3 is CATSDFQETQYF. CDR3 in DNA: TGTGCCACCAGTGATTTTCAAGAGACCCAGTACTTC.

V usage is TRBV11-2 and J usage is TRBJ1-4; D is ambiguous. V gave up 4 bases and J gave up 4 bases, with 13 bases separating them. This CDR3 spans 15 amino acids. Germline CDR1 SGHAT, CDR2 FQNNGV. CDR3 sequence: CASSSRTAFNEKLFF. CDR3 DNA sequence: TGTGCCAGCAGCTCCCGAACGGCCTTTAATGAAAAACTGTTTTTT.

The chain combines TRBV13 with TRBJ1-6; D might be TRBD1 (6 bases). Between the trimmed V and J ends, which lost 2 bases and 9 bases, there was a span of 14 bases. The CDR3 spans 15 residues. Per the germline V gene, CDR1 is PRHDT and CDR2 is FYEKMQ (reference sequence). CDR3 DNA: TGTGCCAGCAGCTTAAACCGGGGCAGGGGTTCACCCCTCCACTTT. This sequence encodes CASSLNRGRGSPLHF.

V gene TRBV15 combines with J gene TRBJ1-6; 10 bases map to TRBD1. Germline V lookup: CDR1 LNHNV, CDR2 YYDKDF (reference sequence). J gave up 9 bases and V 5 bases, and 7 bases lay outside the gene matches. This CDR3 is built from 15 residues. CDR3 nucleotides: TGTGCCACCAGCGGGGGGACAGGGGTAGGTTCACCCCTCCACTTT. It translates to CATSGGTGVGSPLHF.

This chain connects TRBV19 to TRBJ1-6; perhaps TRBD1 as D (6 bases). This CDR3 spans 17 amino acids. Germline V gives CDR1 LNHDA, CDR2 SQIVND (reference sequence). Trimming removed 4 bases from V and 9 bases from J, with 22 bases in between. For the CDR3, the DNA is TGTGCCAGTAGTACCGATTCACAGGGAAGTACGATTTCACCCCTCCACTTT. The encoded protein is CASSTDSQGSTISPLHF.

The CDR3 bases are TGTGCCATCCGGGAGGGCGTCAATGAGCAGTTCTTC. Translating it yields CAIREGVNEQFF. The chain links TRBV28 to TRBJ2-1; 8 nucleotides match TRBD2. The CDR3 is 12 amino acids. With V trimmed by 10 bases and J by 6 bases, 5 bases remained unmatched. Germline assignment: CDR1 MDHEN and CDR2 SYDVKM.

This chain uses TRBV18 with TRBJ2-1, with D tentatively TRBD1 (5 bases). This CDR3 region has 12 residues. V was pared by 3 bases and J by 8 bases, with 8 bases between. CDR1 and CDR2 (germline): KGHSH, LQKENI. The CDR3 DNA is TGTGCCAGCTCACCGGGGCCTGATGAGCAGTTCTTC. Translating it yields CASSPGPDEQFF.

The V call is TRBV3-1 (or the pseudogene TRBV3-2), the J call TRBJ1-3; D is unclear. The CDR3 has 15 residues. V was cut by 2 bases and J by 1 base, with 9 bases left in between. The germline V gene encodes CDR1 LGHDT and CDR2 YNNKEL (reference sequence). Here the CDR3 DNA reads TGTGCCAGCAGCCAACTATTGCTTTCTGGAAACACCATATATTTT. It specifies CASSQLLLSGNTIYF.

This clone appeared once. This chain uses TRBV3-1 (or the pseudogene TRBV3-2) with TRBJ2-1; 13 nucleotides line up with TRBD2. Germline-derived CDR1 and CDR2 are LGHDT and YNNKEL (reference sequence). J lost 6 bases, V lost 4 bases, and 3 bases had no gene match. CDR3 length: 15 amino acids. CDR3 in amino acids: CASSLGLAGANEQFF. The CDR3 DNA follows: TGTGCCAGCAGCCTCGGACTAGCGGGAGCCAATGAGCAGTTCTTC.

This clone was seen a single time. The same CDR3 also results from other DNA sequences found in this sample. The CDR3 loop reads CASSVQETQYF. In DNA, the CDR3 is TGTGCCAGCAGCGTACAAGAGACCCAGTACTTC. The chain couples TRBV12-3 or TRBV12-4 to TRBJ2-5; D is unresolved. V lost 6 bases and J 2 bases, leaving 4 bases between the germline ends. CDR3 size: 11 residues.

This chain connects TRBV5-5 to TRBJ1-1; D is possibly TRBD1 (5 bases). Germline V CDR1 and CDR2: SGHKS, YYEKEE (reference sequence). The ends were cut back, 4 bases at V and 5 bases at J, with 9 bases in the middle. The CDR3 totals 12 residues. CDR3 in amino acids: CASSVQGTEAFF. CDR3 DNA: TGTGCCAGCAGCGTCCAGGGTACTGAAGCTTTCTTT.

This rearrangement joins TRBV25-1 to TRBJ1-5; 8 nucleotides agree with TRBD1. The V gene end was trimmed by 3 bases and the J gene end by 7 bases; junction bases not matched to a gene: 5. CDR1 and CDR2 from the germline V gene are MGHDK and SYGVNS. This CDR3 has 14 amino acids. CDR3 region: CASSDDRGGQPQHF. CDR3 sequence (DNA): TGTGCCAGCAGTGACGACAGGGGAGGGCAGCCCCAGCATTTT.

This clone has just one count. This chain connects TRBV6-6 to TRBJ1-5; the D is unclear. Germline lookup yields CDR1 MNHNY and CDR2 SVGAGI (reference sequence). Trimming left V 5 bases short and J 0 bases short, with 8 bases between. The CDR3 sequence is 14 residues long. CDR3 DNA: TGTGCCAGCAGTCGCGGATATAGCAATCAGCCCCAGCATTTT. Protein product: CASSRGYSNQPQHF.

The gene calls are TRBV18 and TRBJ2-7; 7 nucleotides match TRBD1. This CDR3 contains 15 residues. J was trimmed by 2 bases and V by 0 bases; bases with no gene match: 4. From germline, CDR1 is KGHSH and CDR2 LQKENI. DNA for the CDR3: TGTGCCAGCTCACCACCGCTAGGACAGGCCTACGAGCAGTACTTC. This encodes CASSPPLGQAYEQYF.

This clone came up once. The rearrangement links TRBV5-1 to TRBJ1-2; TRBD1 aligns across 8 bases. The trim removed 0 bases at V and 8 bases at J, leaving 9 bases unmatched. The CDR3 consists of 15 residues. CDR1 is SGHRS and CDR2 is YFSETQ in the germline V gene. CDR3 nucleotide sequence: TGCGCCAGCAGCTTGGCCGGGCAGGGGGCGGACGGCTACACCTTC. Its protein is CASSLAGQGADGYTF.

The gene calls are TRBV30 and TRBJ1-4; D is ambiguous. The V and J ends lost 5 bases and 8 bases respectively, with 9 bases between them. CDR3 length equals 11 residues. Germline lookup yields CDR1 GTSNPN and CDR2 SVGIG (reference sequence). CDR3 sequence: CAWGLQEKLFF. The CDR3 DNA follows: TGTGCCTGGGGTTTACAGGAAAAACTGTTTTTT.

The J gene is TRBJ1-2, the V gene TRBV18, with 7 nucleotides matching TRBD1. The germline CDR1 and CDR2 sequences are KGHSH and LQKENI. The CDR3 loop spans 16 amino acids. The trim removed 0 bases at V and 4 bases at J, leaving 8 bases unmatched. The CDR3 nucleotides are TGTGCCAGCTCACCACCGGAGGGGGCGCCTAGCTATGGCTACACCTTC. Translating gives CASSPPEGAPSYGYTF.

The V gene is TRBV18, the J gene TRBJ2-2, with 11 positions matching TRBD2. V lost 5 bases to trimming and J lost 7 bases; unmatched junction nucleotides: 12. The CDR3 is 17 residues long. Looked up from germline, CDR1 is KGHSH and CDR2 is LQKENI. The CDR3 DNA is TGTGCCAGCTCATCTTCGACTAGCGGGAAAGGCAGCGGGGAGCTGTTTTTT. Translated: CASSSSTSGKGSGELFF. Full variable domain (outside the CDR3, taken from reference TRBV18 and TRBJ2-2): NAGVMQNPRHLVRRRGQEARLRCSPMKGHSHVYWYRQLPEEGLKFMVYLQKENIIDESGMPKERFSAEFPKEGPSILRIQQVVRGDSAAYFCASSSSTSGKGSGELFFGEGSRLTVL.

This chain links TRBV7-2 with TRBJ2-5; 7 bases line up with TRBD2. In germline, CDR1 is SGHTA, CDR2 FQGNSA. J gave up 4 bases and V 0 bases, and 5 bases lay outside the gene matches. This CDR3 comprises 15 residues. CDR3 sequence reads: CASSLAGSSGETQYF. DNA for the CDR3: TGTGCCAGCAGCTTAGCTGGTTCTAGCGGAGAGACCCAGTACTTC.

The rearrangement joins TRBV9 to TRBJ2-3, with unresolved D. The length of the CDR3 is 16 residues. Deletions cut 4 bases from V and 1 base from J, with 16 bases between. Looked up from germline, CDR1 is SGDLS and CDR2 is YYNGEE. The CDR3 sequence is CASSTGDRGGTDTQYF. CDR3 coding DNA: TGTGCCAGCAGCACGGGTGATCGTGGTGGCACAGATACGCAGTATTTT.

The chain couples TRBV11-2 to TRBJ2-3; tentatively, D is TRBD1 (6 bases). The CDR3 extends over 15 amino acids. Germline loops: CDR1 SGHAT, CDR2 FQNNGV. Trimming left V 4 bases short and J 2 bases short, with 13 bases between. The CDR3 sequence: CASSYAGAPTDTQYF. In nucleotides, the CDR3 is TGTGCCAGCAGCTACGCAGGGGCTCCCACAGATACGCAGTATTTT.